These 13 T cell receptor beta chains originate from one sample sequenced in a study of shared clonotypes between healthy human individuals. The table came from immunoSEQ multiplex PCR; TCRdb's copy has only in-frame clones and leaves some out. This table holds around 530,000 clones, about 80% found once. The sequencing input was PBMCs. These TCRs come from a woman between 40 and 50 years old in good health. Some clones in this sample may be carry-over from other donors' samples.

V is TRBV18 and J is TRBJ2-5; the match to TRBD1 covers 12 bases. In germline, CDR1 is KGHSH, CDR2 LQKENI. The CDR3 runs to 17 residues. The trim removed 0 bases at V and 5 bases at J, leaving 7 bases unmatched. The CDR3 DNA follows: TGTGCCAGCTCACCACCGGGACAGGGGGCTTCTAGGGAGACCCAGTACTTC. Translation gives CASSPPGQGASRETQYF. Complete variable domain (other parts from reference TRBV18 and TRBJ2-5): NAGVMQNPRHLVRRRGQEARLRCSPMKGHSHVYWYRQLPEEGLKFMVYLQKENIIDESGMPKERFSAEFPKEGPSILRIQQVVRGDSAAYFCASSPPGQGASRETQYFGPGTRLLVL.

This sequence joins TRBV2 and TRBJ2-7; D not resolved. The length of the CDR3 is 11 residues. Trimming removed 7 bases from V and 3 bases from J, with 7 bases in between. Looked up from germline, CDR1 is SNHLY and CDR2 is FYNNEI. CDR3 coding DNA: TGTGCCAGCAACACGGGCTACGAGCAGTACTTC. The encoded protein is CASNTGYEQYF.

Details on this clone: This sample also contains other DNA sequences that code for the same CDR3. J is TRBJ2-7 and V is TRBV27; D is possibly TRBD1 or TRBD2 (5 bases each). CDR1 is MNHEY, CDR2 SMNVEV, per germline (reference sequence). The V end was cut by 3 bases, the J end by 1 base, with 7 bases between. This CDR3 has 13 amino acids. The CDR3 spells CASSLGRSYEQYF. The CDR3 region has the DNA TGTGCCAGCAGTTTGGGACGATCCTACGAGCAGTACTTC.

The rearrangement uses TRBV23-1 and TRBJ2-7, with D possibly TRBD2 on 7 matching bases. TRBV23-1 is reported as an ORF; its role is uncertain. The length of the CDR3 is 14 residues. Trimming removed 7 bases at V and 5 bases at J, with 18 bases between. The CDR3 DNA reads TGCGCCAGCACCCAAGGGGGGGCGGAAAACGAGCAGTACTTC. Its protein is CASTQGGAENEQYF.

Concerning this clone: A read error is possible here, since a much larger clone lies one base away. The sample contains more than one DNA sequence encoding this CDR3. The V and J genes are TRBV30 and TRBJ1-5; 12 bases align to TRBD1. Trimming cost V 1 base and J 7 bases; bases outside gene matches: 11. The germline CDR1 and CDR2 sequences are GTSNPN and SVGIG (reference sequence). The CDR3 length is 17 residues. Here the CDR3 DNA reads TGTGCCTGGAGTGCCCTCGGGGGACAGGGGGCGAGCCAGCCCCAGCATTTT. Its translation is CAWSALGGQGASQPQHF.

The V gene is TRBV19, the J gene TRBJ2-1, with 12 bases identical to TRBD1. The V gene's germline CDR1 is LNHDA and CDR2 SQIVND (reference sequence). V was clipped by 3 bases and J by 6 bases; unmatched bases: 3. There are 15 residues in the CDR3. This CDR3 reads CASSMGTGGPNEQFF. The DNA for the CDR3 is TGTGCCAGTAGTATGGGGACAGGGGGCCCCAATGAGCAGTTCTTC. The full variable domain, its missing parts supplied by reference TRBV19 and TRBJ2-1, is DGGITQSPKYLFRKEGQNVTLSCEQNLNHDAMYWYRQDPGQGLRLIYYSQIVNDFQKGDIAEGYSVSREKKESFPLTVTSAQKNPTAFYLCASSMGTGGPNEQFFGPGTRLTVL.

V and J are TRBV10-1 and TRBJ2-7; 8 bases align to TRBD2. Germline CDR1 and CDR2: WNHNN and SYGVQD (reference sequence). This CDR3 has 13 residues. With 6 bases clipped from V and 5 bases from J, the junction kept 6 bases outside the gene matches. CDR3 DNA sequence: TGCGCCAGCAGCATGAGCGGGAGCCACGAGCAGTACTTC. Translating it yields CASSMSGSHEQYF.

Concerning this clone itself: A far larger clone is only one base removed, so a read error is likely. This chain's CDR3 is CASSLAPGEKGTGAFF. In DNA, the CDR3 is TGTGCCAGCAGCTTGGCCCCGGGGGAGAAGGGCACTGGAGCTTTCTTT. The rearrangement uses TRBV5-4 and TRBJ1-1, with D possibly TRBD1 on 5 matching bases. The CDR3 runs 16 residues. Germline CDR1 is SGHNT and CDR2 is YYREEE (reference sequence).

The chain is built from TRBV7-9 and TRBJ1-2, with 8 bases matching TRBD1. The CDR3 covers 15 residues. The V segment lost 0 bases and the J segment 5 bases; nucleotides outside the gene matches: 5. Germline CDR1 SEHNR, CDR2 FQNEAQ (reference sequence). The DNA of the CDR3 is TGTGCCAGCAGCTTAGCCGGGACAGGCAGATATGGCTACACCTTC. Its translation: CASSLAGTGRYGYTF. The complete variable domain, with remaining parts taken from reference TRBV7-9 and TRBJ1-2, reads DTGVSQNPRHKITKRGQNVTFRCDPISEHNRLYWYRQTLGQGPEFLTYFQNEAQLEKSRLLSDRFSAERPKGSFSTLEIQRTEQGDSAMYLCASSLAGTGRYGYTFGSGTRLTVV.

There are a few counts of this clone. The CDR3 nucleotides are TGTGCCTGGAGTGTACGATTAAATAGCAATCAGCCCCAGCATTTT. Translation gives CAWSVRLNSNQPQHF. This chain joins TRBV30 and TRBJ1-5; unclear D gene. The CDR3 runs to 15 residues. V was trimmed by 0 bases and J by 0 bases, leaving 9 bases between them. CDR1 and CDR2 from the germline V gene are GTSNPN and SVGIG (reference sequence).

The rearrangement uses TRBV30 and TRBJ2-1; TRBD1 matches 10 bases. The CDR3 sequence is 12 residues long. Germline loops: CDR1 GTSNPN, CDR2 SVGIG (reference sequence). The trim removed 8 bases at V and 7 bases at J, leaving 5 bases unmatched. The CDR3 loop is CAGGQGRNEQFF. The CDR3 DNA follows: TGTGCCGGGGGACAGGGGAGGAATGAGCAGTTCTTC.

CDR3 sequence: CASSLSLETAPYEQYF. The DNA of the CDR3 is TGTGCCAGCAGTTTATCGCTTGAAACCGCACCCTACGAGCAGTACTTC. V gene TRBV27 combines with J gene TRBJ2-7, with D unresolved. The V and J ends lost 0 bases and 2 bases respectively, with 14 bases between them. In germline, CDR1 is MNHEY, CDR2 SMNVEV (reference sequence). This CDR3 is 16 amino acids long.

The chain combines TRBV2 with TRBJ2-7; 7 positions agree with TRBD1. Germline V CDR1 and CDR2: SNHLY, FYNNEI. CDR3 length: 13 residues. V lost 3 bases, J lost 5 bases, and 4 bases stayed unmatched. DNA of the CDR3: TGTGCCAGCAGTGATGACAGGGCCCACGAGCAGTACTTC. This codes for CASSDDRAHEQYF.